This TCR beta chain is drawn from a study of cytomegalovirus exposure and HLA in healthy donors. Background on the study: When 300 to 500 donors were genotyped, around 77% of them were found to fall in the Caucasian-associated ancestry cluster. The study's findings and limits: Several of the most significant clusters appeared linked to common viral pathogens, based on a later analysis. Sequencing had likely introduced a cluster of highly shared sequence variants as an artifact.

Comment on this clone: The antigen remains unidentified.

The CDR3 sequence is 12 residues long. Germline CDR1 is MNHEY and CDR2 is SMNVEV (reference sequence). V was cut by 4 bases and J by 11 bases, with 14 bases left in between. The PCR employed 60 Vbeta primers together with 13 Jbeta primers. Source study methods: Later, an analysis found 75 million to 100 million unique TCR beta chains, and 9.5 million to 12 million of these were shared. Libraries were prepared by immunoSEQ multiplex PCR; TCRdb keeps only in-frame clonotypes and omits some of them. The D gene and trimming were derived from the DNA, and the V and J assignments and clone size from that table. The sample records 200,000 to 250,000 clones, around 83% being singletons.

The TCR sequence derives from a woman between 40 and 55 years old in good health and CMV-seronegative. This sequence joins TRBV27 and TRBJ2-5; D not resolved. Sequences were obtained from PBMCs. This chain's CDR3 is CASSSERSRQYF. CDR3 coding DNA: TGTGCCAGCAGTTCCGAGAGGAGTCGGCAGTACTTC.